This T cell receptor beta chain was captured by sequencing in a study of tumor-infiltrating lymphocytes in primary liver carcinoma. Across the whole study: Patients were both men and women, whose ages ran from 30 to 69 years.

General study results and limits: Against blood, tumors held a significantly higher top-250-clone fraction (p = 0.039). The study found tumor-adjacent and tumor-blood pairs overlapped less than tumor region pairs.

The CDR3 is made up of 15 amino acids. Germline V gives CDR1 MNHEY, CDR2 SVGAGI. Constant-region priming of roughly 490 ng total RNA yielded TCR beta cDNA. Libraries of TCR beta came from three nested multiplex PCR rounds with slightly modified ARM-PCR. Running ten to eleven cycles apiece, the first two PCR rounds relied on TRBV1-TRBV30 forward primers together with a C-beta reverse primer. TCRdb reprocessed the multiplex PCR reads via MiXCR and lists one record per CDR3 protein. The table shows some 20,000 distinct CDR3 sequences, with 60% to 85% occurring only once. From unsorted bulk tissue weighing roughly 18-30 mg, DNA and RNA were co-extracted. The patients carried chronic HBV infection and had received no treatment. Of note for this clonotype: Its antigen is unknown. Sequence at one end of the junction differs from germline and may be a read error.

This rearrangement joins TRBV6-5 to TRBJ2-1; 9 nucleotides align to TRBD2. The receptor comes from a woman aged 25 to 45 with primary liver carcinoma and hepatitis B virus infection. Material: liver tumor tissue from sampling region 4. Subset denoted: tumor region T4, right-lateral pole. DNA of the CDR3: TGTCTCAGCAGTTGGACTAGCGCGTCCTACAATGAGCGGTTCTTC. As protein: CLSSWTSASYNERFF.